Listed below are T cell receptor beta chains from one sample, sequenced in a study of Ad26.COV2.S vaccination and SARS-CoV-2 variants. Method: immunoSEQ multiplex PCR; TCRdb's copy keeps in-frame clones and lacks some. This table holds hundreds of thousands of clones, about 86% found once. This specimen was peripheral blood, taken in a trial of Ad26.COV2.S vaccine versus placebo. The origin of the receptors is a person between 18 and 65 years old who received the Ad26.COV2.S COVID-19 vaccine or a placebo. Both conserved end residues are part of each CDR3.

V | CDR3
TRBV12-3/TRBV12-4 | CASGKPTQFF
TRBV7-3 | CASSPAVTNEQFF
TRBV2 | CASSRQGVDEKLFF
TRBV27 | CASSTLPGLATRMSTDTQYF
TRBV18 | CASSRPGQGNYGYTF
TRBV4-3 | CASSQRSTGALTDTQYF
TRBV5-6 | CASRIGFDEQYF
TRBV5-1 | CASSGGEETQYF
TRBV6-1 | CASSGGGTAAYNEQFF
TRBV3-1/TRBV3-2 | CASSHYFRGAAGNTIYF
TRBV7-4 | CASRGGRGANQPQHF
TRBV14 | CASSPLLVYGYTF
TRBV5-1 | CASSLGAASYEQYF
TRBV19 | CASSIGTQPQHF
TRBV6-5 | CASSSLQGRSYEQYF
TRBV6-4 | CASSDSIFPRTGFSENGAKNIQYF
TRBV27 | CASSWAGGEQYF
TRBV28 | CASRFSGSSYEQYF
TRBV2 | CASRGDTDTQYF
TRBV7-2 | CASSHPARGAGNTIYF